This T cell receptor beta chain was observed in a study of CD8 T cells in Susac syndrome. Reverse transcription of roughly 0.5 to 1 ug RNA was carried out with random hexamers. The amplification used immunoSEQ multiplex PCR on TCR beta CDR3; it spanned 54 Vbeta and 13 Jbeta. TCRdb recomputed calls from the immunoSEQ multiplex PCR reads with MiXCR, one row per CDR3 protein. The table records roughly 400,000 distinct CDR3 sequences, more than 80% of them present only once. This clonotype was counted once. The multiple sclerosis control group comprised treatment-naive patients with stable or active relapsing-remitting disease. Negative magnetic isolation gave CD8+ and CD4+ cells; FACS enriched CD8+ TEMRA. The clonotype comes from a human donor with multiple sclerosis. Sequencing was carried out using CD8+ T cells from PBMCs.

The CDR3 here is CASSQGSNYEETQYF. The CDR3, as DNA: TGCGCCAGCAGCCAAGGCAGTAATTACGAAGAGACCCAGTACTTC. The V gene is TRBV4-1, the J gene TRBJ2-5; D unclear. CDR1 is MGHRA, CDR2 YSYEKL, per germline. With 1 base removed from V and 3 bases from J, the gap between germline ends came to 12 bases. The length of the CDR3 is 15 residues.